What follows are 32 T cell receptor beta chains derived from one specimen sequenced in a study of tumor and adjacent non-tumor tissue in lung cancer. A modified ARM-PCR protocol with three rounds of nested PCR amplified TCRbeta. A single record per CDR3 protein comes from TCRdb applying MiXCR to the multiplex PCR reads. This table holds approximately 79,000 distinct CDR3 sequences, roughly 62% found once. No cell sorting was done before RNA was extracted from the tissue. The sequenced material came from lung tumor tissue. These receptors originate from a man in his sixties or seventies with non-small cell lung cancer.

This clonotype occurred many times. This chain joins TRBV11-3 and TRBJ2-7, with D unresolved. V dropped 2 bases and J dropped 3 bases, with 11 bases sitting between them. The germline CDR1 and CDR2 sequences are SGHNT and YENEEA. The CDR3 has 14 residues. The CDR3 spells CASSLKDPYYEQYF. The CDR3 coding sequence is TGTGCCAGCAGCTTAAAGGACCCTTACTACGAGCAGTACTTC.

Worth noting for this clonotype: Since a much larger clone is just one base distant, this may be a read error. CDR3 amino acids: CASSSDSWGDAEAFF. Here the CDR3 DNA reads TGCGCCAGCAGCTCCGACAGCTGGGGGGACGCTGAAGCTTTCTTT. This chain uses TRBV5-1 with TRBJ1-1; maybe TRBD1 (5 bases). The CDR3 runs to 15 residues. The germline V and J ends were trimmed by 3 bases and 6 bases, with 18 bases remaining between them. Germline V gives CDR1 SGHRS, CDR2 YFSETQ.

As to this clonotype: Sequence at one end of the junction differs from germline and may be a read error. The chain links TRBV5-1 to TRBJ2-2; D gene uncertain. The CDR3 runs to 14 residues. The germline gives CDR1 SGHRS, CDR2 YFSETQ. CDR3 DNA sequence: TGCGTCAGCAGCTCGATGCCTCCGCCCGGGGAGCTGTTTTTT. Protein product: CVSSSMPPPGELFF. Full variable domain (rest looked up from reference TRBV5-1 and TRBJ2-2): KAGVTQTPRYLIKTRGQQVTLSCSPISGHRSVSWYQQTPGQGLQFLFEYFSETQRNKGNFPGRFSGRQFSNSRSEMNVSTLELGDSALYLCVSSSMPPPGELFFGEGSRLTVL.

The V gene is TRBV4-1, the J gene TRBJ2-7; possible D gene TRBD2, 7 bases. This CDR3 has 14 amino acids. Germline V gives CDR1 MGHRA, CDR2 YSYEKL. Deletions cut 4 bases from V and 7 bases from J, with 17 bases between. CDR3 DNA sequence: TGCGCCAGCAGCCTGGGGGGGCAGGGGAGGGAGCAGTACTTC. Protein product: CASSLGGQGREQYF.

V gene TRBV5-1 combines with J gene TRBJ2-7; TRBD2 aligns across 7 bases. J lost 6 bases, V lost 8 bases, and 14 bases had no gene match. The CDR3 contains 14 residues. CDR1 is SGHRS, CDR2 YFSETQ, per germline. This CDR3 is CASSSCSGGCEQYF. DNA for the CDR3: TGCGCCAGTAGCAGTTGCTCGGGGGGTTGCGAGCAGTACTTC.

On this clonotype: This is likely a read error, given that the CDR3 carries no conserved phenylalanine or tryptophan at its end. No DNA is shown, since the ends of the CDR3 on it are uncertain; the CDR3 is the one TCRdb lists. V and J are TRBV11-1 and TRBJ2-7; the D call TRBD1 from the table was never checked on the DNA. The CDR3 is 15 residues long, counting both termini. Germline V lookup: CDR1 SGHAT, CDR2 FQDESV (reference sequence). The chain's CDR3 is CASSFRQESSYEHYY.

The gene calls are TRBV10-3 and TRBJ2-3, with 7 positions matching TRBD1. The length of the CDR3 is 12 residues. Germline V gives CDR1 ENHRY, CDR2 SYGVKD. CDR3 protein: CAIQGGPGTQYF. Here the CDR3 DNA reads TGTGCAATCCAAGGGGGCCCCGGTACGCAGTATTTT.

This clonotype turned up a few times. One end of the junction varies from germline; a read error may be responsible. V usage is TRBV7-9 and J usage is TRBJ1-5; D unclear. The V gene's germline CDR1 is SEHNR and CDR2 FQNEAQ (reference sequence). The CDR3 is 15 amino acids. In nucleotides, the CDR3 is TGTGCCAGCGGCTTATCGGGAGGCAGCAATCAGCCCCAACATTTT. Translation gives CASGLSGGSNQPQHF.

For this clonotype: One end of the junction does not line up with germline, which may come from a read error. V and J are TRBV29-1 and TRBJ1-5; maybe TRBD1 (5 bases). The germline CDR1 and CDR2 sequences are SQVTM and ANQGSEA. The CDR3 length is 12 residues. The CDR3, as DNA: TGTGGTGTCCTTCAGGGAGGCCAGCCCCAGCATTTT. Translating it yields CGVLQGGQPQHF.

This clonotype has just a few counts. The chain combines TRBV5-1 with TRBJ1-5, with TRBD1 identical over 9 bases. Looked up from germline, CDR1 is SGHRS and CDR2 is YFSETQ. This CDR3 has 15 amino acids. The J segment lost 3 bases and the V segment lost 4 bases, leaving 5 bases of the junction unmatched. CDR3 DNA sequence: TGCGCCAGCAGCCTAAGGACAGGGGACAATCAGCCCCAGCATTTT. This sequence encodes CASSLRTGDNQPQHF.

A word on this clonotype: Because the CDR3 is missing its conserved closing phenylalanine or tryptophan, this is likely a read error. The rearrangement uses TRBV5-4 and TRBJ2-1; TRBD1 might be the D (6 bases). This CDR3 is built from 14 residues. The germline V gene encodes CDR1 SGHNT and CDR2 YYREEE (reference sequence). With 1 base removed from V and 8 bases from J, the gap between germline ends came to 13 bases. The CDR3 nucleotides read TGTGCCAGCAGCTTGAACAGGGATATGGATGAGCAGTTCTTA. Protein product: CASSLNRDMDEQFL.

Details on this clonotype: Since a much larger clone is just one base distant, this may be a read error. This chain connects TRBV5-5 to TRBJ2-1; 7 nucleotides line up with TRBD1. CDR1 and CDR2 from the germline V gene are SGHKS and YYEKEE (reference sequence). V was pared by 4 bases and J by 1 base, with 5 bases of the junction left unmatched. CDR3 length: 15 amino acids. CDR3 DNA: TGTGCCAGCAGCAAAGACAGGGTTTCCTACAATGAGCAGTTCTTC. Its protein product is CASSKDRVSYNEQFF.

At least ten counts were recorded for this clonotype. CDR3 loop: CASSQDRLNTQYF. CDR3 in DNA: TGTGCCAGCAGCCAAGATCGGCTGAATACGCAGTATTTT. V and J are TRBV4-2 and TRBJ2-3; D is unresolved. The CDR3 loop spans 13 amino acids. The V end was cut by 0 bases, the J end by 7 bases, with 8 bases between. In germline, CDR1 is LGHNA, CDR2 YNFKEQ.

Of note for this clonotype: Since no conserved phenylalanine or tryptophan closes the CDR3, a read error is the likely cause. This chain joins TRBV6-1 and TRBJ2-7; either TRBD1 or TRBD2 may fit D (5 bases each). Germline-derived CDR1 and CDR2 are MNHNS and SASEGT. CDR3 length: 15 residues. V was trimmed by 2 bases and J by 3 bases, leaving 14 bases between them. DNA of the CDR3: TGTGCCAGCAGTGAATCCCTCCCGGGGCTCTACGAGCAGTACTCA. Its translation is CASSESLPGLYEQYS.

The CDR3: CAWSRPDRGQPQHF. The CDR3 DNA reads as TGTGCCTGGTCTAGGCCGGACAGGGGACAGCCCCAGCATTTT. The chain couples TRBV30 to TRBJ1-5; 9 nucleotides align to TRBD1. The CDR3 is 14 amino acids. Unmatched junction bases numbered 9, after V lost 5 bases and J lost 7 bases. Germline lookup yields CDR1 GTSNPN and CDR2 SVGIG (reference sequence).

In the case of this clonotype: The conserved final phenylalanine or tryptophan is absent from the CDR3, which likely points to a read error. J is TRBJ1-5 and V is TRBV20-1; TRBD1 aligns across 7 bases. CDR1 is DFQATT and CDR2 is SNEGSKA in the germline V gene (reference sequence). This CDR3 contains 14 residues. CDR3 amino acids: CGARGGTENQPQHS. The CDR3 DNA reads as TGCGGTGCTAGGGGGGGGACAGAAAATCAGCCCCAGCATTCT.

This clonotype has a count of ten or more. The J gene is TRBJ2-1, the V gene TRBV29-1; D possibly matches TRBD1 or TRBD2 (5 bases each). The germline CDR1 and CDR2 sequences are SQVTM and ANQGSEA. The ends were cut back, 3 bases at V and 6 bases at J, with 12 bases in the middle. The length of the CDR3 is 13 residues. CDR3 nucleotides: TGCAGCGTTGATCGGGACCTTTCCAATGAGCAGTTCTTC. This encodes CSVDRDLSNEQFF.

About this clonotype: This likely comes from a read error, as the CDR3 has no conserved phenylalanine or tryptophan at its end. The rearrangement uses TRBV7-9 and TRBJ2-6; D unclear. V lost 5 bases to trimming and J lost 0 bases, with 11 bases between them. This CDR3 has 16 amino acids. CDR1 SEHNR and CDR2 FQNEAQ come from the germline V gene (reference sequence). The CDR3 DNA sequence: TGTGCCAGCAGCCAAAAACGGACCTCTGGGGCCAACGTCCTGACTATT. Translated, it gives CASSQKRTSGANVLTI.

Turning to this clonotype: The CDR3 ends on some other residue instead of the conserved phenylalanine or tryptophan, so this is likely a read error. This sequence joins TRBV11-2 and TRBJ2-5; 15 bases match TRBD2. The CDR3 runs 16 residues. Per the germline V gene, CDR1 is SGHAT and CDR2 is FQNNGV. The CDR3 bases are TGTGTCAGCAGCACGGGACTAGCGGGGGGAGCGGAGACCCAGTACATC. Its translation: CVSSTGLAGGAETQYI.

The chain joins TRBV27 to TRBJ1-6; D call uncertain. Germline V CDR1 and CDR2: MNHEY, SMNVEV (reference sequence). This CDR3 is 16 amino acids long. Trimming stripped 4 bases from V and 5 bases from J, with 15 bases between. CDR3 residues: CASSSQVKSNNSPLHF. Here the CDR3 DNA reads TGTGCCAGCAGTTCCCAGGTCAAGTCCAATAATTCACCCCTCCACTTT.

Remarks on this clonotype: At one end, the junction sequence differs from germline, possibly due to a read error. This sequence joins TRBV11-2 and TRBJ2-1; D uncertain. CDR1 SGHAT and CDR2 FQNNGV come from the germline V gene. This CDR3 has 16 residues. CDR3 protein: CANSLDRTHEDNEQFF. The CDR3 nucleotides read TGTGCCAACAGCTTGGACCGGACCCATGAGGACAATGAGCAGTTCTTC.

This chain joins TRBV11-1 and TRBJ2-1; perhaps TRBD2 as D (6 bases). The CDR3 runs to 16 residues. The germline V gene encodes CDR1 SGHAT and CDR2 FQDESV (reference sequence). V was clipped by 2 bases and J by 4 bases, with 15 bases between them. CDR3 loop: CASSLRASDMYNEQFF. The CDR3, as DNA: TGTGCCAGCAGCTTAAGGGCTAGCGATATGTACAATGAGCAGTTCTTC.

This clonotype occurred many times. This chain links TRBV4-1 with TRBJ2-1, with TRBD2 as a possible D gene (5 bases). Trimming took off 3 bases at V and 4 bases at J, with 16 bases between the two ends. The CDR3 sequence is 16 residues long. Germline-derived CDR1 and CDR2 are MGHRA and YSYEKL. Written as DNA, the CDR3 is TGCGCCAGCAGCCATGGGAGAGGTAGAGGGTACAATGAGCAGTTCTTC. Its protein product is CASSHGRGRGYNEQFF.

This clonotype was found many times. The V and J genes are TRBV12-3 or TRBV12-4 and TRBJ1-2, with D hard to call. Trimming removed 7 bases at V and 4 bases at J, with 7 bases between. CDR3 length equals 11 residues. CDR3 coding DNA: TGTGCCAGCACCGCTACCTATGGCTACACCTTC. Translating gives CASTATYGYTF.

With respect to this clonotype: A much larger clone differs from this one at a single base, so this may be a read error. The J gene is TRBJ2-1, the V gene TRBV6-2 or TRBV6-3, with a weak D call TRBD2 (7 bases). The last part of the DNA fits TRBJ2-7 better; the J call may be wrong. The length of the CDR3 is 17 residues. The V gene's germline CDR1 is MNHEY and CDR2 SVGEGT. CDR3 protein: CASSYSRRGGSYNEQYF. The CDR3 bases are TGTGCCAGCAGTTACTCCCGTCGCGGGGGCTCCTACAATGAGCAGTACTTC.

This clonotype occurred a few times. V usage is TRBV20-1 and J usage is TRBJ2-5; TRBD2 might be the D (6 bases). The V and J ends lost 0 bases and 2 bases respectively, with 10 bases between them. The CDR3 loop spans 14 amino acids. The V gene's germline CDR1 is DFQATT and CDR2 SNEGSKA (reference sequence). For the CDR3, the DNA is TGCAGTGCTAGAGATTGGGGGAGGCAAGAGACCCAGTACTTC. Its protein product is CSARDWGRQETQYF.

This clonotype was recorded at least ten times. The CDR3 end shows no conserved phenylalanine or tryptophan, and so a read error is likely. It is unclear where the CDR3 begins or ends on the DNA, so no DNA is shown, and the CDR3 is as TCRdb lists it. This chain connects TRBV29-1 to TRBJ1-1. The CDR3 length is 10 residues, termini included. Germline V gene sequence: CDR1 SQVTM, CDR2 ANQGSEA. CDR3: CSVEGPLVFL.

This chain uses TRBV5-1 with TRBJ2-7; D is perhaps TRBD1 (5 bases). V was shortened by 3 bases and J by 3 bases, with 13 bases between the two germline ends. This CDR3 has 14 residues. Germline lookup yields CDR1 SGHRS and CDR2 YFSETQ. The CDR3 DNA is TGCGCCAGCAGCTGGGGCAGGACGAACTACGAGCAGTACTTC. This gives the protein CASSWGRTNYEQYF.

The chain has TRBV20-1 and TRBJ1-2; D ambiguous. Trimming shortened V by 2 bases and J by 8 bases, and 15 bases separated the two germline ends. This CDR3 has 13 residues. CDR1 is DFQATT, CDR2 SNEGSKA, per germline (reference sequence). The CDR3 sequence: CSARRQAGSGYTF. The CDR3, as DNA: TGCAGTGCTAGAAGGCAGGCCGGGAGCGGCTACACCTTC.

For this clonotype: A read error is possible here, since a much larger clone lies one base away. The chain joins TRBV6-5 to TRBJ1-2; 8 bases are shared with TRBD1. CDR3 length: 15 amino acids. Germline V lookup: CDR1 MNHEY, CDR2 SVGAGI. CDR3 sequence reads: CASSYKTGGNYDYTF. The CDR3, as DNA: TGTGCCAGCAGTTACAAAACAGGGGGTAACTATGACTACACCTTC.

The chain combines TRBV7-9 with TRBJ1-5, with TRBD1 as a possible D gene (5 bases). Deletions cut 8 bases from V and 2 bases from J, with 10 bases between. The CDR3 length is 13 residues. Germline assignment: CDR1 SEHNR and CDR2 FQNEAQ (reference sequence). In DNA form, the CDR3 reads TGTGCCAGCGGCCTGGGGGGCAATCAGCCCCAGCATTTT. The encoded protein is CASGLGGNQPQHF.

Concerning this clonotype itself: Germline is not matched at one junction end, which may reflect a read error. The rearrangement uses TRBV12-3 or TRBV12-4 and TRBJ1-1; TRBD1 matches 8 bases. This CDR3 is 14 amino acids long. CDR3 sequence: CASSSRQGRTGAFF. CDR3 nucleotide sequence: TGTGCCAGCAGCTCCAGACAGGGGCGGACTGGAGCTTTCTTT.